These 20 T cell receptor beta chains came from one sample sequenced in a study of OX40 agonist ivuxolimab in advanced cancers. The repertoire was sequenced with immunoSEQ multiplex PCR; TCRdb's copy has only in-frame clones and lacks some. This sample has some 86,000 clones; around 90% occur once, and the top ten carry around 0.35%. Sequenced here: CD4+ or CD8+ T cells sorted from blood, sampled in a trial of the OX40 agonist ivuxolimab. These receptors all come from an adult with an advanced solid tumor such as melanoma, head and neck, liver or kidney cancer.

The chain links TRBV5-1 to TRBJ2-5, with D possibly TRBD2 on 6 matching bases. Trimming shortened V by 5 bases and J by 5 bases, and 10 bases separated the two germline ends. Germline CDR1 is SGHRS and CDR2 is YFSETQ. This CDR3 is built from 12 residues. CDR3 in DNA: TGCGCCAGCAGACGGAGGGAGGAGACCCAGTACTTC. This sequence encodes CASRRREETQYF.

The V and J genes are TRBV2 and TRBJ1-6, with D unresolved. This CDR3 comprises 13 residues. Germline lookup yields CDR1 SNHLY and CDR2 FYNNEI. Trimming took off 7 bases at V and 6 bases at J, with 10 bases between the two ends. The CDR3 DNA reads as TGTGCCAGCACACTGAGAGCTAATTCACCCCTCCACTTT. Protein: CASTLRANSPLHF. Full variable domain (outside the CDR3, taken from reference TRBV2 and TRBJ1-6): EPEVTQTPSHQVTQMGQEVILRCVPISNHLYFYWYRQILGQKVEFLVSFYNNEISEKSEIFDDQFSVERPDGSNFTLKIRSTKLEDSAMYFCASTLRANSPLHFGNGTRLTVT.

This clone was observed a few times. The rearrangement links TRBV30 to TRBJ1-1; 8 nucleotides align to TRBD1. Germline V gene sequence: CDR1 GTSNPN, CDR2 SVGIG (reference sequence). V lost 4 bases to trimming and J lost 4 bases; unmatched junction nucleotides: 5. CDR3 length equals 13 residues. Here the CDR3 DNA reads TGTGCCTGGACGCAGGGGGCTGTCACTGAAGCTTTCTTT. This sequence encodes CAWTQGAVTEAFF.

CDR3 sequence reads: CASRAAQMNTEAFF. CDR3 coding DNA: TGTGCCAGCAGGGCAGCTCAAATGAACACTGAAGCTTTCTTT. The chain has TRBV6-1 and TRBJ1-1; D remains unclear. This CDR3 comprises 14 residues. With 6 bases removed from V and 0 bases from J, the gap between germline ends came to 11 bases. Germline CDR1 is MNHNS and CDR2 is SASEGT.

The rearrangement joins TRBV25-1 to TRBJ1-3; 8 bases fit TRBD1. The CDR3 contains 14 residues. V gave up 6 bases and J gave up 2 bases; unmatched junction bases: 3. Germline V gives CDR1 MGHDK, CDR2 SYGVNS. For the CDR3, the DNA is TGTGCCAGCAGCCGGACAGGGACTGGAAACACCATATATTTT. Translated: CASSRTGTGNTIYF.

This chain uses TRBV15 with TRBJ1-1, with D hard to call. Per the germline V gene, CDR1 is LNHNV and CDR2 is YYDKDF (reference sequence). V was pared by 0 bases and J by 5 bases, with 19 bases between. The CDR3 contains 17 residues. The CDR3 protein is CATSRDFGFVEETEAFF. The CDR3 nucleotides read TGTGCCACCAGCAGAGATTTTGGGTTCGTAGAGGAGACTGAAGCTTTCTTT. The whole variable domain, filled in from reference TRBV15 and TRBJ1-1, reads DAMVIQNPRYQVTQFGKPVTLSCSQTLNHNVMYWYQQKSSQAPKLLFHYYDKDFNNEADTPDNFQSRRPNTSFCFLDIRSPGLGDTAMYLCATSRDFGFVEETEAFFGQGTRLTVV.

CDR3 in amino acids: CASSSQTGGDTEAFF. CDR3 in DNA: TGTGCCAGTAGTTCTCAGACAGGGGGGGACACTGAAGCTTTCTTT. The chain couples TRBV19 to TRBJ1-1; TRBD1 agrees at 9 bases. The CDR3 length is 15 residues. Germline V gene data show CDR1 as LNHDA and CDR2 as SQIVND (reference sequence). After removal of 5 bases from V and 3 bases from J, the junction contained 7 bases not matched to a gene.

The V call is TRBV11-1, the J call TRBJ2-7, with 8 positions matching TRBD1. The V segment lost 2 bases and the J segment 2 bases; nucleotides outside the gene matches: 5. The CDR3 is 15 amino acids. CDR1 is SGHAT and CDR2 is FQDESV in the germline V gene (reference sequence). The CDR3 DNA reads as TGTGCCAGCAGCTTAACCGGGACAGGCACCTACGAGCAGTACTTC. It translates to CASSLTGTGTYEQYF.

The rearrangement joins TRBV25-1 to TRBJ2-5, with 7 bases that match TRBD1. Losses at the gene ends were 3 bases for V and 4 bases for J; bases not matched to a gene: 5. Germline V gene data show CDR1 as MGHDK and CDR2 as SYGVNS. The CDR3 consists of 14 residues. CDR3 nucleotides: TGTGCCAGCAGTGACTCTCGACAGGGAGAGACCCAGTACTTC. It encodes CASSDSRQGETQYF.

The rearrangement uses TRBV9 and TRBJ2-3; D perhaps matches TRBD2 (6 bases). CDR3 size: 15 residues. Germline assignment: CDR1 SGDLS and CDR2 YYNGEE. V was pared by 0 bases and J by 0 bases, with 8 bases between. The CDR3 is CASSVDGTSTDTQYF. The CDR3 region has the DNA TGTGCCAGCAGCGTAGACGGGACTAGCACAGATACGCAGTATTTT.

This chain uses TRBV5-8 with TRBJ2-7; the D is unclear. This CDR3 has 11 residues. Germline V gives CDR1 SGHTS, CDR2 YDEGEE. The V end was cut by 1 base, the J end by 6 bases, with 5 bases between. The CDR3 reads CASSLFREQYF. CDR3 nucleotides: TGTGCCAGCAGCTTGTTCCGCGAGCAGTACTTC. Together with reference TRBV5-8 and TRBJ2-7, the CDR3 gives the full variable domain: EAGVTQSPTHLIKTRGQQATLRCSPISGHTSVYWYQQALGLGLQFLLWYDEGEERNRGNFPPRFSGRQFPNYSSELNVNALELEDSALYLCASSLFREQYFGPGTRLTVT.

The chain couples TRBV2 to TRBJ2-1; TRBD2 agrees at 7 bases. Germline V gene data show CDR1 as SNHLY and CDR2 as FYNNEI. The CDR3 has 15 amino acids. J lost 7 bases, V lost 7 bases, and 13 bases had no gene match. CDR3 sequence reads: CASKAVPGGWNEQFF. The CDR3 nucleotides are TGTGCCAGCAAGGCTGTGCCGGGGGGATGGAATGAGCAGTTCTTC.

V and J are TRBV5-4 and TRBJ2-7, with 7 positions matching TRBD1. The CDR3 extends over 14 amino acids. Germline V lookup: CDR1 SGHNT, CDR2 YYREEE (reference sequence). V trimming: 3 bases; J trimming: 1 base; junction bases outside the gene matches: 4. The CDR3 bases are TGTGCCAGCAGCTCCCCGGGACAGTCCTACGAGCAGTACGTC. Its protein is CASSSPGQSYEQYV.

The chain has TRBV5-1 and TRBJ1-2, with D possibly matching TRBD1 (6 bases). V lost 6 bases, J lost 4 bases, and 19 bases lay in between. The CDR3 is 15 amino acids. CDR1 SGHRS and CDR2 YFSETQ come from the germline V gene. The CDR3 loop reads CASKLETGTSYGYTF. CDR3 DNA sequence: TGCGCCAGCAAGTTAGAGACCGGGACAAGCTATGGCTACACCTTC. Supplemented by reference TRBV5-1 and TRBJ1-2, the full variable domain reads KAGVTQTPRYLIKTRGQQVTLSCSPISGHRSVSWYQQTPGQGLQFLFEYFSETQRNKGNFPGRFSGRQFSNSRSEMNVSTLELGDSALYLCASKLETGTSYGYTFGSGTRLTVV.

The rearrangement links TRBV19 to TRBJ1-2, with TRBD1 matching over 7 bases. This CDR3 comprises 14 residues. V lost 5 bases to trimming and J lost 8 bases; unmatched junction nucleotides: 11. Germline lookup yields CDR1 LNHDA and CDR2 SQIVND (reference sequence). CDR3 sequence (DNA): TGTGCCAGTAGTCCACGACAGGGAATGGAAGGCTACACCTTC. Its protein product is CASSPRQGMEGYTF.

The chain recombines TRBV6-5 with TRBJ1-2; weak D call: TRBD1 (6 bases). CDR3 length: 14 amino acids. The V gene's germline CDR1 is MNHEY and CDR2 SVGAGI. V lost 6 bases and J lost 4, with 15 bases in between. CDR3 nucleotides: TGTGCCAGCAGACGACTACAGGGAGGCTATGGCTACACCTTC. The encoded protein is CASRRLQGGYGYTF.

This chain connects TRBV19 to TRBJ1-6, with D unclear. In germline, CDR1 is LNHDA, CDR2 SQIVND (reference sequence). CDR3 length: 12 amino acids. V shed 5 bases and J shed 6 bases, with 5 bases lying between them. The CDR3 DNA follows: TGTGCCAGTAGTGTTCGTAATTCACCCCTCCACTTT. Protein: CASSVRNSPLHF. Full variable domain (rest looked up from reference TRBV19 and TRBJ1-6): DGGITQSPKYLFRKEGQNVTLSCEQNLNHDAMYWYRQDPGQGLRLIYYSQIVNDFQKGDIAEGYSVSREKKESFPLTVTSAQKNPTAFYLCASSVRNSPLHFGNGTRLTVT.

The chain recombines TRBV5-1 with TRBJ2-7; tentative D call: TRBD1 (6 bases). CDR1 and CDR2 (germline): SGHRS, YFSETQ. Between the trimmed V and J ends, which lost 1 base and 5 bases, there was a span of 13 bases. The CDR3 covers 14 residues. CDR3 DNA: TGCGCCAGCAGCTTGAAAGCAGGGGACCACGAGCAGTACGTC. Amino acids: CASSLKAGDHEQYV.

The chain links TRBV2 to TRBJ1-5, with D maybe TRBD1 (6 bases). Per germline, CDR1 SNHLY and CDR2 FYNNEI. The CDR3 runs 18 residues. Trimming left V 2 bases short and J 5 bases short, with 22 bases between. As DNA, the CDR3 is TGTGCCAGCAGTGAATTGGGGGCAGACCAAGCCACTCATCAGCCCCAGCATTTT. Its protein is CASSELGADQATHQPQHF. Together with reference TRBV2 and TRBJ1-5, the CDR3 gives the full variable domain: EPEVTQTPSHQVTQMGQEVILRCVPISNHLYFYWYRQILGQKVEFLVSFYNNEISEKSEIFDDQFSVERPDGSNFTLKIRSTKLEDSAMYFCASSELGADQATHQPQHFGDGTRLSIL.

V and J are TRBV2 and TRBJ1-3, with D possibly matching TRBD1 (5 bases). Trimming removed 8 bases from V and 0 bases from J, with 17 bases in between. The CDR3 covers 16 residues. CDR1 and CDR2 (germline): SNHLY, FYNNEI. The CDR3 reads CASCFSGVSSGNTIYF. Here the CDR3 DNA reads TGTGCCAGCTGTTTTTCGGGGGTTAGCTCTGGAAACACCATATATTTT. The entire variable domain, with the rest obtained from reference TRBV2 and TRBJ1-3, is as follows: EPEVTQTPSHQVTQMGQEVILRCVPISNHLYFYWYRQILGQKVEFLVSFYNNEISEKSEIFDDQFSVERPDGSNFTLKIRSTKLEDSAMYFCASCFSGVSSGNTIYFGEGSWLTVV.